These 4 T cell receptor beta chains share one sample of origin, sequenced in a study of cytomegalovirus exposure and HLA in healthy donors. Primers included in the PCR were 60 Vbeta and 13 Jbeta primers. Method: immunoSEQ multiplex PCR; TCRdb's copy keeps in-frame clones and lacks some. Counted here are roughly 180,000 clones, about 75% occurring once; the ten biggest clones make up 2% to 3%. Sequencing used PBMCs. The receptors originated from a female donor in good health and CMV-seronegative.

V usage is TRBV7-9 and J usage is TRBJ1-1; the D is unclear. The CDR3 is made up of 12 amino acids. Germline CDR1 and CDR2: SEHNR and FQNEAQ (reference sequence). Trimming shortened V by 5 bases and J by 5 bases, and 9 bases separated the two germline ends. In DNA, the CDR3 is TGTGCCAGCAGCCACGGGTGGACTGAAGCTTTCTTT. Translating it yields CASSHGWTEAFF. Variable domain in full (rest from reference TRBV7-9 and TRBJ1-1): DTGVSQNPRHKITKRGQNVTFRCDPISEHNRLYWYRQTLGQGPEFLTYFQNEAQLEKSRLLSDRFSAERPKGSFSTLEIQRTEQGDSAMYLCASSHGWTEAFFGQGTRLTVV.

The DNA of the CDR3 is TGTGCCAGCAGCCATGGACTAGCGGGAGGGCCCTACGAGCAGTACTTC. It yields the protein CASSHGLAGGPYEQYF. This chain uses TRBV5-8 with TRBJ2-7; TRBD2 matches 15 bases. This CDR3 has 16 amino acids. J lost 2 bases, V lost 4 bases, and 4 bases had no gene match. Looked up from germline, CDR1 is SGHTS and CDR2 is YDEGEE.

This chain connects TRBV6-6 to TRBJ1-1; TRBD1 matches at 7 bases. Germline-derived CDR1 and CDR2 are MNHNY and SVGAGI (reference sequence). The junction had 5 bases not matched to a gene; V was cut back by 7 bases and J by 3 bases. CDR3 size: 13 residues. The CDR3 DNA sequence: TGTGCCAGCATACGACAGGGATACACTGAAGCTTTCTTT. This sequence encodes CASIRQGYTEAFF.

The CDR3 DNA follows: TGTGCCAGCACAAGACTAGCGGGAGAGACCGAGCAGTACTTC. This translates into CASTRLAGETEQYF. The chain recombines TRBV6-1 with TRBJ2-5; TRBD2 aligns across 12 bases. TRBJ2-7 explains the end of the DNA better; the J call may be wrong. The CDR3 is 14 residues long. Per germline, CDR1 MNHNS and CDR2 SASEGT.